The 23 T cell receptor beta chains below come from one sample, sequenced in a study of monozygotic twins with inflammatory bowel disease. Reprocessing the 5' RACE reads, TCRdb reports a single entry for every CDR3 protein and omits DNA. The table for this sample gives fewer than 350,000 distinct CDR3 sequences. The sequenced sample consisted of blood. The source is a human donor with ulcerative colitis or Crohn's disease, or a healthy co-twin of an affected twin (not recorded which).

Here the CDR3 reads CASSQGAGGNTGELFF. The gene calls are TRBV4-2 and TRBJ2-2; TCRdb lists TRBD2, though no DNA is available to test this call. Germline CDR1 is LGHNA and CDR2 is YNFKEQ. The CDR3 extends over 16 amino acids.

The chain is built from TRBV11-2 and TRBJ2-7; there is no DNA to check the TCRdb D call of TRBD1. Germline V gene data show CDR1 as SGHAT and CDR2 as FQNNGV. The CDR3 is made up of 13 amino acids. CDR3 sequence: CASSVGTGYEQYF.

The rearrangement joins TRBV7-2 to TRBJ2-5. Germline V gene data show CDR1 as SGHTA and CDR2 as FQGNSA. The CDR3 sequence is 13 residues long. CDR3 loop: CASSQTYQETQYF.

V gene TRBV20-1 combines with J gene TRBJ2-1; the D call from TCRdb, TRBD1, cannot be confirmed without DNA. The CDR3 length is 13 residues. Per germline, CDR1 DFQATT and CDR2 SNEGSKA (reference sequence). The chain's CDR3 is CSARRAGFNEQFF.

The genes are TRBV6-2 or TRBV6-3 and TRBJ2-1; the TCRdb D gene call, TRBD2, has no DNA to confirm it. CDR1 MNHEY and CDR2 SVGEGT come from the germline V gene. The length of the CDR3 is 14 residues. Here the CDR3 reads CASSWASGYNEQFF.

The CDR3 sequence is CASSELTGNYGYTF. V usage is TRBV25-1 and J usage is TRBJ1-2. Germline CDR1 MGHDK, CDR2 SYGVNS. The CDR3 is made up of 14 amino acids.

The chain combines TRBV2 with TRBJ1-5; no DNA is available, so the TRBD1 call from TCRdb remains unchecked. Germline V gene sequence: CDR1 SNHLY, CDR2 FYNNEI. This CDR3 is 16 amino acids long. CDR3 amino acids: CASSEGGQIRNQPQHF.

CDR3 in amino acids: CASSRIPYEQYF. The chain carries TRBV28 and TRBJ2-7. Germline lookup yields CDR1 MDHEN and CDR2 SYDVKM. The CDR3 is 12 amino acids.

The V gene is TRBV12-3 or TRBV12-4, the J gene TRBJ2-7; TCRdb selects TRBD1, and the lack of DNA leaves this call unchecked. The CDR3 is 16 amino acids. The CDR3 region is CASSLAGAGRLYEQYF.

The chain employs TRBV7-2 and TRBJ1-2; TCRdb indicates TRBD1, and absent DNA this call remains unverified. The CDR3 contains 14 residues. Germline assignment: CDR1 SGHTA and CDR2 FQGNSA. The CDR3 region is CASSLRAGGDGYTF.

This chain links TRBV28 with TRBJ2-5; TCRdb designates TRBD1, a call that cannot be tested without DNA. CDR1 is MDHEN and CDR2 is SYDVKM in the germline V gene. The CDR3 consists of 14 residues. CDR3 in amino acids: CASKRPRGWETQYF.

V is TRBV20-1 and J is TRBJ1-2; with no DNA, the TCRdb D assignment of TRBD1 cannot be verified. The germline V gene encodes CDR1 DFQATT and CDR2 SNEGSKA (reference sequence). The CDR3 totals 13 residues. CDR3 sequence: CSARVPGDYGYTF.

The chain couples TRBV5-1 to TRBJ2-5; TCRdb calls TRBD2, which cannot be checked without DNA. CDR1 and CDR2 (germline): SGHRS, YFSETQ. The CDR3 is made up of 13 amino acids. CDR3: CASTLTRDETQYF. The full variable domain, rest sourced from reference TRBV5-1 and TRBJ2-5, is KAGVTQTPRYLIKTRGQQVTLSCSPISGHRSVSWYQQTPGQGLQFLFEYFSETQRNKGNFPGRFSGRQFSNSRSEMNVSTLELGDSALYLCASTLTRDETQYFGPGTRLLVL.

The chain uses TRBV5-1 and TRBJ1-5; without DNA, the TCRdb call of TRBD1 cannot be checked. Per germline, CDR1 SGHRS and CDR2 YFSETQ. The CDR3 sequence is 16 residues long. CDR3 sequence: CASSPGELNSNQPQHF.

The chain couples TRBV7-9 to TRBJ2-5; TCRdb outputs TRBD1, but without DNA this stays unchecked. Germline loops: CDR1 SEHNR, CDR2 FQNEAQ (reference sequence). This CDR3 is 17 amino acids long. CDR3 protein: CASSRRGAARQERDQYF.

This rearrangement joins TRBV7-8 to TRBJ2-5; without DNA, the TCRdb call of TRBD1 cannot be checked. CDR1 and CDR2 (germline): SGHVS, FQNEAQ. The CDR3 spans 14 residues. Here the CDR3 reads CASSLNGGRETQYF.

The chain is built from TRBV6-6 and TRBJ2-2. Per germline, CDR1 MNHNY and CDR2 SVGAGI (reference sequence). The CDR3 totals 14 residues. CDR3 protein: CASSYRQNTGELFF.

J is TRBJ2-1 and V is TRBV3-1; the D call of TRBD1 rests on TCRdb alone, since no DNA is present to check it. The germline gives CDR1 LGHDT, CDR2 YNNKEL (reference sequence). The CDR3 has 17 residues. The CDR3 loop is CASSQDRGAVIYNEQFF.

The rearrangement uses TRBV30 and TRBJ2-3. CDR1 is GTSNPN and CDR2 is SVGIG in the germline V gene (reference sequence). The CDR3 has 12 residues. The CDR3 protein is CAWSASTDTQYF.

This chain connects TRBV20-1 to TRBJ2-1; TCRdb's D call of TRBD1 is untestable without DNA. The CDR3 runs to 15 residues. The germline V gene encodes CDR1 DFQATT and CDR2 SNEGSKA (reference sequence). The CDR3 protein is CSALPLTAPYNEQFF.

The chain recombines TRBV28 with TRBJ2-7; TCRdb's assignment of TRBD2 cannot be checked, as there is no DNA. This CDR3 is built from 16 residues. Germline loops: CDR1 MDHEN, CDR2 SYDVKM. The CDR3: CASSSGLAGTGYEQYF.

The chain combines TRBV3-1 with TRBJ2-5; TCRdb's assignment of TRBD2 cannot be checked, as there is no DNA. There are 12 residues in the CDR3. Germline CDR1 is LGHDT and CDR2 is YNNKEL (reference sequence). CDR3 amino acids: CASSQEERGVHF.

CDR3 sequence: CASSVAQGDYGYTF. This chain joins TRBV9 and TRBJ1-2; TCRdb designates TRBD1, a call that cannot be tested without DNA. This CDR3 is 14 amino acids long. CDR1 SGDLS and CDR2 YYNGEE come from the germline V gene.